The 26 T cell receptor beta chains below come from one sample, sequenced in a study of cytomegalovirus exposure and HLA in healthy donors. Profiling relied on immunoSEQ multiplex PCR, and the TCRdb table lists in-frame clones only, not all of them. The data show roughly 330,000 clones, roughly 87% seen once. Sequencing was performed on PBMCs. These receptor sequences come from a young woman in good health and CMV-seropositive.

The chain recombines TRBV4-2 with TRBJ1-1, with D possibly TRBD1 on 6 matching bases. Germline assignment: CDR1 LGHNA and CDR2 YNFKEQ. V lost 2 bases and J 0 bases, leaving 10 bases between the germline ends. The CDR3 has 15 amino acids. CDR3 amino acids: CASSQLRDMNTEAFF. The CDR3 bases are TGTGCCAGCAGCCAACTCCGGGACATGAACACTGAAGCTTTCTTT.

CDR3 amino acids: CAVRESGANVLTF. CDR3 DNA: TGTGCCGTTCGGGAGTCTGGGGCCAACGTCCTGACTTTC. The V gene is TRBV6-5, the J gene TRBJ2-6; TRBD2 might be the D (6 bases). V was trimmed by 11 bases and J by 1 base, leaving 9 bases between them. The germline V gene has CDR1 MNHEY and CDR2 SVGAGI. CDR3 length: 13 amino acids.

The CDR3: CASSLPPHNEQFF. CDR3 bases: TGTGCCAGCAGCTTACCCCCCCACAATGAGCAGTTCTTC. J is TRBJ2-1 and V is TRBV13; no reliable D call. V gave up 2 bases and J gave up 5 bases, with 7 bases separating them. In germline, CDR1 is PRHDT, CDR2 FYEKMQ (reference sequence). This CDR3 has 13 amino acids.

V and J are TRBV9 and TRBJ2-7; D possibly corresponds to TRBD1 (5 bases). The V and J ends lost 3 bases and 5 bases respectively, with 15 bases between them. CDR1 is SGDLS and CDR2 is YYNGEE in the germline V gene. The CDR3 contains 14 residues. The CDR3 coding sequence is TGTGCCAGCAGCGGGGCAGGGCTAGTCGACGAGCAGTACTTC. It specifies CASSGAGLVDEQYF.

The chain couples TRBV27 to TRBJ2-5; no clear D gene. Germline CDR1 reads MNHEY; CDR2 reads SMNVEV (reference sequence). The CDR3 covers 13 residues. V lost 5 bases to trimming and J lost 2 bases, with 9 bases between them. In DNA, the CDR3 is TGTGCCAGCAGTCCTCCGGCTCAAGAGACCCAGTACTTC. Translating gives CASSPPAQETQYF.

This chain links TRBV9 with TRBJ2-5; 8 nucleotides line up with TRBD2. Germline trimming cut 4 bases from V and 5 bases from J; bases unmatched to any gene: 13. CDR3 length: 16 residues. CDR1 and CDR2 from the germline V gene are SGDLS and YYNGEE. The CDR3 reads CASSPGRGGLGETQYF. In DNA, the CDR3 is TGTGCCAGCAGCCCCGGGAGGGGGGGACTCGGGGAGACCCAGTACTTC.

The chain couples TRBV29-1 to TRBJ2-1; 8 bases map to TRBD1. V was pared by 3 bases and J by 3 bases, with 19 bases of the junction left unmatched. Germline loops: CDR1 SQVTM, CDR2 ANQGSEA. The CDR3 sequence is 19 residues long. The CDR3 sequence is CSVEYKVTGGQKIYNEQFF. The CDR3 coding sequence is TGCAGCGTTGAGTATAAGGTTACAGGGGGACAGAAAATCTACAATGAGCAGTTCTTC.

The chain employs TRBV5-1 and TRBJ1-4; no definite D call. Trimming cost V 2 bases and J 0 bases, with 11 bases left between them. Germline V gene lookup returns CDR1 SGHRS and CDR2 YFSETQ. The CDR3 totals 16 residues. The CDR3 here is CASSLEVPATNEKLFF. CDR3 DNA sequence: TGCGCCAGCAGCTTAGAAGTTCCTGCAACTAATGAAAAACTGTTTTTT.

The genes are TRBV28 and TRBJ1-5; 10 nucleotides agree with TRBD1. J lost 0 bases, V lost 5 bases, and 16 bases had no gene match. The germline CDR1 and CDR2 sequences are MDHEN and SYDVKM. The length of the CDR3 is 20 residues. CDR3 protein: CASSLMFFGQGEGSNQPQHF. CDR3 DNA: TGTGCCAGCAGTCTTATGTTCTTCGGACAGGGGGAAGGTAGCAATCAGCCCCAGCATTTT.

The count of this clone is one. The chain employs TRBV10-3 and TRBJ2-1; D gene unclear. Germline CDR1 ENHRY, CDR2 SYGVKD. The CDR3 length is 13 residues. Trimming took off 5 bases at V and 6 bases at J, with 11 bases between the two ends. CDR3 coding DNA: TGTGCCATCAGTCCCCCGCGAGGCAATGAGCAGTTCTTC. Translation gives CAISPPRGNEQFF.

The V and J genes are TRBV6-5 and TRBJ2-7; no reliable D call. The CDR3 sequence is 14 residues long. The germline CDR1 and CDR2 sequences are MNHEY and SVGAGI. With 4 bases removed from V and 1 base from J, the gap between germline ends came to 11 bases. The CDR3 DNA follows: TGTGCCAGCAGTTCCTACGACGGATCCTACGAGCAGTACTTC. Translating gives CASSSYDGSYEQYF.

The chain uses TRBV19 and TRBJ2-7; 7 bases line up with TRBD1. This CDR3 contains 16 residues. Looked up from germline, CDR1 is LNHDA and CDR2 is SQIVND (reference sequence). J lost 0 bases, V lost 5 bases, and 10 bases had no gene match. The chain's CDR3 is CASSSGQVRSSYEQYF. The CDR3 DNA is TGTGCCAGTAGTTCCGGACAGGTCAGGAGCTCCTACGAGCAGTACTTC.

This clone was observed once. The chain uses TRBV10-3 and TRBJ2-5, with D hard to call. V lost 0 bases, J lost 1 base, and 9 bases lay in between. CDR1 and CDR2 (germline): ENHRY, SYGVKD. CDR3 size: 15 residues. The CDR3 loop reads CAISESRTAQETQYF. The DNA of the CDR3 is TGTGCCATCAGTGAGTCGAGGACGGCCCAAGAGACCCAGTACTTC.

The rearrangement joins TRBV2 to TRBJ2-4; a weak D match, TRBD1 (6 bases). Germline values: CDR1 SNHLY, CDR2 FYNNEI. V was clipped by 0 bases and J by 12 bases, with 15 bases between them. This CDR3 spans 14 amino acids. The CDR3 region is CASSEATGQLSQYF. The CDR3 DNA reads as TGTGCCAGCAGTGAAGCGACAGGACAGCTCTCTCAGTACTTC.

This sequence joins TRBV7-6 and TRBJ2-5; 7 nucleotides align to TRBD2. The J segment lost 2 bases and the V segment lost 8 bases, leaving 5 bases of the junction unmatched. The CDR3 consists of 13 residues. Germline CDR1 SGHVS, CDR2 FNYEAQ. The CDR3 here is CASFGGGQETQYF. The DNA of the CDR3 is TGTGCCAGCTTCGGCGGGGGACAAGAGACCCAGTACTTC.

The V and J genes are TRBV6-1 and TRBJ1-2; 7 bases are a match to TRBD1. CDR1 and CDR2 from the germline V gene are MNHNS and SASEGT. This CDR3 is built from 17 residues. V lost 1 base and J lost 2; bases outside the gene matches: 10. The CDR3 here is CASSEGWGQGENYGYTF. CDR3 in DNA: TGTGCCAGCAGTGAAGGTTGGGGGCAGGGGGAAAACTATGGCTACACCTTC.

The chain uses TRBV14 and TRBJ2-1; D gene uncertain. This CDR3 region has 14 residues. With 0 bases removed from V and 4 bases from J, the gap between germline ends came to 7 bases. Looked up from germline, CDR1 is SGHDN and CDR2 is FVKESK. CDR3 loop: CASSQDYEYNEQFF. In nucleotides, the CDR3 is TGTGCCAGCAGCCAAGATTACGAATACAATGAGCAGTTCTTC.

V usage is TRBV5-1 and J usage is TRBJ2-2; D perhaps matches TRBD1 (5 bases). With 0 bases removed from V and 8 bases from J, the gap between germline ends came to 11 bases. CDR3 length: 14 amino acids. Germline lookup yields CDR1 SGHRS and CDR2 YFSETQ. CDR3 amino acids: CASSLEAGWGELFF. The CDR3 DNA reads TGCGCCAGCAGCTTGGAGGCAGGGTGGGGGGAGCTGTTTTTT.

This clone was recorded once. The chain employs TRBV4-1 and TRBJ2-7; the match to TRBD1 covers 7 bases. Germline lookup yields CDR1 MGHRA and CDR2 YSYEKL. The trim removed 2 bases at V and 4 bases at J, leaving 2 bases unmatched. This CDR3 spans 13 amino acids. The CDR3 protein is CASSQTGQYEQYF. CDR3 DNA: TGCGCCAGCAGCCAAACGGGACAGTACGAGCAGTACTTC.

The V call is TRBV7-3, the J call TRBJ2-2; TRBD1 might be the D (6 bases). The V end was cut by 2 bases, the J end by 0 bases, with 13 bases between. Germline CDR1 is SGHTA and CDR2 is FQGTGA. This CDR3 is built from 17 residues. CDR3 protein: CASSLPRDKPNTGELFF. Here the CDR3 DNA reads TGTGCCAGCAGCTTACCCCGGGACAAGCCGAACACCGGGGAGCTGTTTTTT.

This chain connects TRBV27 to TRBJ2-7; D is ambiguous. V dropped 7 bases and J dropped 0 bases, with 10 bases sitting between them. This CDR3 has 13 residues. Germline V lookup: CDR1 MNHEY, CDR2 SMNVEV (reference sequence). In nucleotides, the CDR3 is TGTGCCAGCATGTCGTATTACTCCTACGAGCAGTACTTC. Its protein product is CASMSYYSYEQYF.

V usage is TRBV7-7 and J usage is TRBJ2-3; TRBD2 matches 8 bases. Unmatched junction bases numbered 3, after V lost 1 base and J lost 6 bases. Germline lookup yields CDR1 SSHAT and CDR2 FNYEAQ (reference sequence). There are 14 residues in the CDR3. CDR3 amino acids: CASSLDGRGDTQYF. CDR3 nucleotide sequence: TGTGCCAGCAGCTTAGACGGGAGGGGTGATACGCAGTATTTT.

The V gene is TRBV6-1, the J gene TRBJ1-2, with 9 bases fitting TRBD1. The germline gives CDR1 MNHNS, CDR2 SASEGT. CDR3 length equals 15 residues. With V trimmed by 5 bases and J by 4 bases, 8 bases remained unmatched. Here the CDR3 DNA reads TGTGCCAGCAGTACAACAGGGGGCACCGGCTATGGCTACACCTTC. It encodes CASSTTGGTGYGYTF.

The rearrangement uses TRBV29-1 and TRBJ2-1; 9 positions match TRBD2. V gave up 4 bases and J gave up 7 bases; unmatched junction bases: 11. CDR3 length: 15 residues. Germline-derived CDR1 and CDR2 are SQVTM and ANQGSEA. The CDR3 DNA sequence: TGCAGCGTTGTGGTAGCGGGAGCTCTTTGGAATGAGCAGTTCTTC. Amino acid sequence: CSVVVAGALWNEQFF.

DNA of the CDR3: TGTGCCAGCGTGGGCACAGGCGGGCCCTACGAGCAGTACTTC. Translation: CASVGTGGPYEQYF. The chain joins TRBV2 to TRBJ2-7, with D perhaps matching TRBD1 or TRBD2 (5 bases each). Germline V gene lookup returns CDR1 SNHLY and CDR2 FYNNEI. V dropped 8 bases and J dropped 2 bases, with 16 bases sitting between them. The CDR3 spans 14 residues.

This chain links TRBV9 with TRBJ2-7; TRBD1 aligns across 9 bases. V trimming: 3 bases; J trimming: 3 bases; junction bases outside the gene matches: 7. The CDR3 sequence is 15 residues long. The germline CDR1 and CDR2 sequences are SGDLS and YYNGEE. CDR3 in amino acids: CASSARTGEVYEQYF. DNA of the CDR3: TGTGCCAGCAGCGCCCGGACAGGGGAAGTCTACGAGCAGTACTTC.